The following is a T cell receptor (beta chain) sequence with its context. The antigen is not known. Template switching with 5'RACE generated the TCR cDNA and added a universal primer site and UMIs. TCRdb reanalysed the 5' RACE reads using MiXCR and keeps one entry per CDR3 protein. The sample yields 450,000 to 650,000 distinct CDR3 sequences, approximately 12% seen once. Trimming shortened V by 6 bases and J by 9 bases, and 24 bases separated the two germline ends. The CDR3 spans 16 residues. This record comes from a study of T cells after yellow fever vaccination. Study-wide findings and caveats: Clonotypes appearing in both CD4 and CD8 compartments existed, and their share was small. A large majority of primary-vaccination clones showed up again after the booster (under 98% CD4, 85% to 90% CD8).

This receptor was obtained from a man aged 25 to 45 who received the YFV17D yellow fever vaccine. This chain links TRBV12-3 or TRBV12-4 with TRBJ2-1, with D perhaps matching TRBD2 (6 bases). Sequenced here: PBMCs, sampled on the day of the yellow fever booster vaccination. The CDR3: CASSPRSSGVEGEQFF. DNA of the CDR3: TGTGCCAGCAGCCCACGCTCATCGGGAGTGGAAGGTGAGCAGTTCTTC.